This is a list of T cell receptor beta chains from one sample in a study of OX40 agonist ivuxolimab in advanced cancers. The table came from immunoSEQ multiplex PCR; TCRdb's copy has only in-frame clones and leaves some out. The sample has 35,000 to 45,000 clones; around 89% are singletons. Sequencing used CD4+ or CD8+ T cells sorted from blood, obtained in a trial of the OX40 agonist ivuxolimab. Receptors originate from an adult with an advanced solid tumor such as melanoma, head and neck, liver or kidney cancer. CDR3s include the opening cysteine and the closing phenylalanine or tryptophan. The order of the fields is J gene, V gene, CDR3 protein.

TRBJ1-2,TRBV27,CASSLGPGTGYGYTF
TRBJ2-7,TRBV6-5,CASSYYGTGNEQYF
TRBJ2-7,TRBV7-8,CASSLVADEQYF
TRBJ2-1,TRBV4-1,CASSQEGQGYNEQFF
TRBJ2-1,TRBV27,CASTLAGGYNEQFF
TRBJ2-1,TRBV6-5,CASSYFAGGYNEQFF
TRBJ2-7,TRBV29-1,CSATGGAGEQYF
TRBJ2-1,TRBV4-1,CASSLRGVDFEQFF
TRBJ2-1,TRBV7-3,CASSLSGSEYNEQFF
TRBJ2-1,TRBV21-1,CASSKVHYCHNEQFF
TRBJ2-5,TRBV7-9,CASSSWTGGSYQETQYF
TRBJ1-2,TRBV28,CASSLLGSLYGYTF
TRBJ2-7,TRBV13,CASSYLVTSYEQYF
TRBJ2-3,TRBV10-3,CAISESLLAGLTDTQYF
TRBJ2-1,TRBV6-5,CASRASGSSYNEQFF
TRBJ2-1,TRBV9,CASSVNPSGDTYNEQFF
TRBJ2-1,TRBV7-6,CASSPTGGPYNEQFF